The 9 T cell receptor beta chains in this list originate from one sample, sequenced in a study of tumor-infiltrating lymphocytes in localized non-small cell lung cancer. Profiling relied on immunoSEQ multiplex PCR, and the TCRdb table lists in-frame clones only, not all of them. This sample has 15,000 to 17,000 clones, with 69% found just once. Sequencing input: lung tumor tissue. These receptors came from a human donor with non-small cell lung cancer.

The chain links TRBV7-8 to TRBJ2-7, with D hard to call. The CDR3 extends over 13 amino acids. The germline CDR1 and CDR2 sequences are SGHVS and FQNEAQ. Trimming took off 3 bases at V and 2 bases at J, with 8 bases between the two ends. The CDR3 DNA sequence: TGTGCCAGCAGCTTCCGTTCGCCCTACGAGCAGTACTTC. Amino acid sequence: CASSFRSPYEQYF.

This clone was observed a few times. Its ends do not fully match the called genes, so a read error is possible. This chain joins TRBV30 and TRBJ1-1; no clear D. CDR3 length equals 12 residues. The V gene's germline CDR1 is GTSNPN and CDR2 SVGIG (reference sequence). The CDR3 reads CAWSVGGRPLEF. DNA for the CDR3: TGTGCCTGGAGTGTCGGTGGCAGACCCCTAGAATTT.

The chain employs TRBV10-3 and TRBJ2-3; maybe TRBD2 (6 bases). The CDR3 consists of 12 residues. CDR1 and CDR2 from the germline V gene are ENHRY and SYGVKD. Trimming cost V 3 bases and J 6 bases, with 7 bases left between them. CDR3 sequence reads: CAISERGDTQYF. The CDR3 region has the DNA TGTGCCATCAGTGAACGGGGGGATACGCAGTATTTT.

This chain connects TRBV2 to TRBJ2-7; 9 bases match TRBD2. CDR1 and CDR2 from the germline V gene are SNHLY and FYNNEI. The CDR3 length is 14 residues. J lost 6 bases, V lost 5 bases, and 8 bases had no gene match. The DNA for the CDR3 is TGTGCCAGCAGTACCGGGACTAGCTCGGGCGAGCAGTACTTC. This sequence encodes CASSTGTSSGEQYF.

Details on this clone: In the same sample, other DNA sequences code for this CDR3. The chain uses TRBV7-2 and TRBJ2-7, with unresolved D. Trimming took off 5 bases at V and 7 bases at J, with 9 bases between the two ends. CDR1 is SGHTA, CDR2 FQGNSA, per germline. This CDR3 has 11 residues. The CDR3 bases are TGTGCCAGCAGCCTTTTGGAGGAGCAGTACTTC. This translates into CASSLLEEQYF.

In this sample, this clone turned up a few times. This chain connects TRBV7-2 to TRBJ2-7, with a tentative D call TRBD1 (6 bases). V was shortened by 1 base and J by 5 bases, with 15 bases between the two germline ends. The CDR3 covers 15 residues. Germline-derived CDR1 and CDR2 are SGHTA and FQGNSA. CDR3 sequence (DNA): TGTGCCAGCAGCTTAGGAGCAGGGGAGAGGGACGAGCAGTACTTC. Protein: CASSLGAGERDEQYF.

As DNA, the CDR3 is TGTGCCAGCAGTGTCTTCCCAGAGACCCAGTACTTC. It codes for CASSVFPETQYF. The chain joins TRBV2 to TRBJ2-5, with D unclear. This CDR3 is built from 12 residues. V lost 4 bases and J 4 bases, leaving 7 bases between the germline ends. The germline V gene encodes CDR1 SNHLY and CDR2 FYNNEI.

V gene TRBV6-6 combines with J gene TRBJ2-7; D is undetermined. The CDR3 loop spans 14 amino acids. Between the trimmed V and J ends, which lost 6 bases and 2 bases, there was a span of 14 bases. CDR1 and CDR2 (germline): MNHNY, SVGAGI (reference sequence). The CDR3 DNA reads TGTGCCAGCAGCACCTCCAGGTGGGCCTACGAGCAGTACTTC. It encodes CASSTSRWAYEQYF.

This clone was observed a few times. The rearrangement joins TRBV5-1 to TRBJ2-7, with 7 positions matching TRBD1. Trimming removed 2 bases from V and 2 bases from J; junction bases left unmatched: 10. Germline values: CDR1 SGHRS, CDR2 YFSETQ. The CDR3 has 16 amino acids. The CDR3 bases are TGCGCCAGCAGCTTTTACAGGGGCGACCTCCCCTACGAGCAGTACTTC. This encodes CASSFYRGDLPYEQYF.